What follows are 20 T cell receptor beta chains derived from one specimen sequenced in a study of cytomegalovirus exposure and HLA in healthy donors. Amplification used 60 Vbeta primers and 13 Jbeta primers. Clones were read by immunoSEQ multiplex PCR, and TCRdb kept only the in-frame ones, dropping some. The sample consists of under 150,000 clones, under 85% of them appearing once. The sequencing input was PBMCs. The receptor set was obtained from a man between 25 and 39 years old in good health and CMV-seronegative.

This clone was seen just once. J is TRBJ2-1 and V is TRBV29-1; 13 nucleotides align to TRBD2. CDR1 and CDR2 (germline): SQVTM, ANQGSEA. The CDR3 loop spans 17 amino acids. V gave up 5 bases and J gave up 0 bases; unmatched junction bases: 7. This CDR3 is CSVLTRTSGSSYNEQFF. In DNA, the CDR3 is TGCAGCGTTTTGACCCGGACTAGCGGGAGCTCCTACAATGAGCAGTTCTTC.

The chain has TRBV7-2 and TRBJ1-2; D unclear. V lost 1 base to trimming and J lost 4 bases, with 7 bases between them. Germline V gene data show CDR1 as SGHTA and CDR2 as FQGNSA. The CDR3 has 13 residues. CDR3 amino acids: CASSLGVRYGYTF. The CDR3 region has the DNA TGTGCCAGCAGCTTAGGTGTCCGCTATGGCTACACCTTC.

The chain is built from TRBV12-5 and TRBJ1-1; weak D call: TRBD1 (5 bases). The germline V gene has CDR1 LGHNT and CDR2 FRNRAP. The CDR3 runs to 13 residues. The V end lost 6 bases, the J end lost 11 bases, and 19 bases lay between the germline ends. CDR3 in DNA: TGTGCTAGTGGCAGCGGACAAGGAGGGAAGGCTTTCTTT. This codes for CASGSGQGGKAFF.

CDR3 sequence reads: CASSITGANVLTF. DNA of the CDR3: TGTGCCAGCAGCATCACTGGGGCCAACGTCCTGACTTTC. The rearrangement joins TRBV9 to TRBJ2-6; no firm D call. Trimming pared 4 bases from V and 2 bases from J, leaving 4 bases between. This CDR3 is 13 amino acids long. Germline CDR1 SGDLS, CDR2 YYNGEE.

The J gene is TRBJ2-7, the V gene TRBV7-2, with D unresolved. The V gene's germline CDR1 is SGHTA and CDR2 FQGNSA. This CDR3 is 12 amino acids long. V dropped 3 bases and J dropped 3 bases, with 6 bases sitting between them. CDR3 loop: CASSFYDYEQYF. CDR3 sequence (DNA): TGTGCCAGCAGCTTCTACGACTACGAGCAGTACTTC.

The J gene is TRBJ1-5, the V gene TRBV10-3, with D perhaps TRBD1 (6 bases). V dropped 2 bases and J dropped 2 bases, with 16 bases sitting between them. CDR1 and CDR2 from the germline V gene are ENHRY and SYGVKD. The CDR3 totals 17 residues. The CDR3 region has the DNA TGTGCCATCAGTGAGCCAAACAGGGAGGGGGGCAATCAGCCCCAGCATTTT. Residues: CAISEPNREGGNQPQHF.

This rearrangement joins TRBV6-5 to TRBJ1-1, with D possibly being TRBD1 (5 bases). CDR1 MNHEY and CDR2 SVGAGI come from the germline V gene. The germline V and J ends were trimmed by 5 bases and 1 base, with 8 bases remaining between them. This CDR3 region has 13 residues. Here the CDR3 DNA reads TGTGCCAGCAGTCTCGGACAGAACACTGAAGCTTTCTTT. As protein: CASSLGQNTEAFF.

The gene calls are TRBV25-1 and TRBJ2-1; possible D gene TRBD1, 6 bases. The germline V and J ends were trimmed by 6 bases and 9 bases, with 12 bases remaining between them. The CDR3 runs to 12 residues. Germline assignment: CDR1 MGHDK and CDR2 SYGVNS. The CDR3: CASRTGPSEQFF. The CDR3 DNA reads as TGTGCCAGCAGGACAGGTCCGAGTGAGCAGTTCTTC.

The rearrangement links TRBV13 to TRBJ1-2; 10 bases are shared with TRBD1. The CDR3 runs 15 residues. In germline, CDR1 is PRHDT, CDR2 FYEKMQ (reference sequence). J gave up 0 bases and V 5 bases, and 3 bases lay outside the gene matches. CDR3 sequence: CASSPGTGANYGYTF. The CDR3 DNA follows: TGTGCCAGCAGCCCCGGGACAGGGGCTAACTATGGCTACACCTTC. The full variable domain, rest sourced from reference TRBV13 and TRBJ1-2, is AAGVIQSPRHLIKEKRETATLKCYPIPRHDTVYWYQQGPGQDPQFLISFYEKMQSDKGSIPDRFSAQQFSDYHSELNMSSLELGDSALYFCASSPGTGANYGYTFGSGTRLTVV.

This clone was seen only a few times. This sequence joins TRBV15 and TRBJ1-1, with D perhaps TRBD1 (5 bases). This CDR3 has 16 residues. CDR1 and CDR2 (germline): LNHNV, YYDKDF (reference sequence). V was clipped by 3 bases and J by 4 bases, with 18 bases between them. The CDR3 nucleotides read TGTGCCACCAGCAGGGACACCCAATGGCCTCCCACTGAAGCTTTCTTT. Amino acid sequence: CATSRDTQWPPTEAFF.

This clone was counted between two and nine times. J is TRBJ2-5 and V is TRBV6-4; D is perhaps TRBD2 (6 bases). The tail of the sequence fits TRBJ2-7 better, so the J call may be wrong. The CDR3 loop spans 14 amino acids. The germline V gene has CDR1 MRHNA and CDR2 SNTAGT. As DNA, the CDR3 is TGTGCCAGCAGTAAGGAGGGGACCTCCTACGAGCAGTACTTC. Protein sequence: CASSKEGTSYEQYF.

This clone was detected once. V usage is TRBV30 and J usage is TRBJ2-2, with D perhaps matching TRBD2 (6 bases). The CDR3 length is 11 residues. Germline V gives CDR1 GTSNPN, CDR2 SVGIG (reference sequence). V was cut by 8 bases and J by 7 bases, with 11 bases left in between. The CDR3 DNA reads TGTGCCAGCGCCGGGAGCGGGGAGCTGTTTTTT. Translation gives CASAGSGELFF.

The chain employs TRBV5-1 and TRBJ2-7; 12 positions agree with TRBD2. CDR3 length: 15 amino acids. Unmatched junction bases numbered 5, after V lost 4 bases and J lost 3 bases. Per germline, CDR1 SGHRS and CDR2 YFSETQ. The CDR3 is CASSKTSGSFYEQYF. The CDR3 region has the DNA TGCGCCAGCAGCAAGACTAGCGGGAGCTTCTACGAGCAGTACTTC.

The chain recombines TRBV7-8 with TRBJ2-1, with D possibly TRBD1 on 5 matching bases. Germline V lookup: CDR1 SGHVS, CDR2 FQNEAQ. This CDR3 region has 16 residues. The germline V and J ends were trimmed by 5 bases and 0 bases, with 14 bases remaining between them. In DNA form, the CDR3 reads TGTGCCAGCAGCCAAGGGGATCCAAGCTCCTACAATGAGCAGTTCTTC. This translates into CASSQGDPSSYNEQFF.

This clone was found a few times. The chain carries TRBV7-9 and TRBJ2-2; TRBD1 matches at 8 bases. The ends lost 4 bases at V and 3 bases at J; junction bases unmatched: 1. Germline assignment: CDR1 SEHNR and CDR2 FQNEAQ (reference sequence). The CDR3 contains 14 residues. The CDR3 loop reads CASSSTGDTGELFF. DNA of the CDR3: TGTGCCAGCAGCTCGACAGGGGACACCGGGGAGCTGTTTTTT.

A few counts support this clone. This chain's CDR3 is CASSPEGQGNFLGYTF. As DNA, the CDR3 is TGCGCCAGCAGCCCCGAAGGACAGGGAAATTTCCTTGGCTACACCTTC. The chain joins TRBV4-3 to TRBJ1-2; 8 nucleotides agree with TRBD1. J was trimmed by 7 bases and V by 4 bases; bases with no gene match: 14. Germline V gene data show CDR1 as LGHNA and CDR2 as YSLEER. The CDR3 loop spans 16 amino acids.

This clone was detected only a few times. The CDR3: CASSLYPVNYGYTF. CDR3 coding DNA: TGTGCCAGCAGTTTATATCCAGTGAACTATGGCTACACCTTC. The chain employs TRBV28 and TRBJ1-2; the D is unclear. CDR3 size: 14 residues. The V and J ends lost 1 base and 2 bases respectively, with 8 bases between them. Germline V lookup: CDR1 MDHEN, CDR2 SYDVKM.

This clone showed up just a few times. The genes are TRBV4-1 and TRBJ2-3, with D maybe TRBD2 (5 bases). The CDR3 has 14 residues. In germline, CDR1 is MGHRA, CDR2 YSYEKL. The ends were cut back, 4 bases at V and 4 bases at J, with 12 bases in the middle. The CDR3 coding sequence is TGCGCCAGCAGCCTCCCCGAGGGTCCAGATACGCAGTATTTT. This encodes CASSLPEGPDTQYF.

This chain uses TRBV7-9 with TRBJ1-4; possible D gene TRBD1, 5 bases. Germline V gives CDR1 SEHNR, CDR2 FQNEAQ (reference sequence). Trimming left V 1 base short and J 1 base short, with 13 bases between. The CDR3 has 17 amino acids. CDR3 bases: TGTGCCAGCAGCTTAGGGGACTCCATGGGAACTAATGAAAAACTGTTTTTT. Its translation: CASSLGDSMGTNEKLFF.

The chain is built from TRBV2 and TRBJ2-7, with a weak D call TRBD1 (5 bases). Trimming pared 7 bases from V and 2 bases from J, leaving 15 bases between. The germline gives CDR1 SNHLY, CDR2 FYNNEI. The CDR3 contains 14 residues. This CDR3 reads CASNLPTVPYEQYF. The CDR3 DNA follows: TGTGCCAGCAACCTACCGACAGTTCCCTACGAGCAGTACTTC.